This TCR beta chain was identified in a study of naive and memory T cell subsets. Two oligonucleotides, mixed equimolar, formed the beta constant-region primer covering TRBC1 and TRBC2. The ligated cDNA underwent four PCR rounds using SP2 and nested alpha and beta constant-region primers. TCRdb fed the UMI-ligation and nested PCR reads into MiXCR, producing one record per CDR3 protein. The sample comprises tens of thousands of distinct CDR3 sequences, roughly 9.3% of which are singletons, and 0.95% to 1.5% rests with the top ten. Four subsets defined by CD45RA and CD27 were sorted after CD3, CD4, CD8 and live/dead staining. The clonotype comes from a human donor in good health. Sequencing input: naive CD8+ T cells from blood.

The CDR3 is CASSSTYKIQETQYF. The CDR3 DNA reads TGTGCCAGCAGCTCAACATACAAGATACAAGAGACCCAGTACTTC. This chain connects TRBV11-1 to TRBJ2-5; D is unclear. Germline CDR1 reads SGHAT; CDR2 reads FQDESV (reference sequence). The CDR3 contains 15 residues. V was trimmed by 4 bases and J by 2 bases, leaving 14 bases between them.